Presented here are 9 T cell receptor beta chains from one specimen sequenced in a study of blood T cells in healthy people across ages. A J-beta primer mix and a sample-barcoded 5' primer were used in a second PCR of roughly 7 to 12 cycles. Each CDR3 protein gets one entry after TCRdb re-called the 5' RACE reads with MiXCR. The sample consists of about 1.5 million distinct CDR3 sequences, under 55% of them appearing once. Sequenced input: blood. The source is a woman in her late teens or twenties in good health.

The V call is TRBV27, the J call TRBJ2-7; D not certain. This CDR3 is built from 14 residues. In germline, CDR1 is MNHEY, CDR2 SMNVEV (reference sequence). Trimming removed 5 bases from V and 5 bases from J, with 16 bases in between. The CDR3 DNA is TGTGCCAGCAGTCCCACCAGCCCGGGTCACGAGCAGTACTTC. It yields the protein CASSPTSPGHEQYF.

Only a few counts were recorded for this clonotype. The rearrangement joins TRBV25-1 to TRBJ2-6; possibly TRBD1 for D (5 bases). The CDR3 is made up of 18 amino acids. Between the trimmed V and J ends, which lost 8 bases and 1 base, there was a span of 21 bases. Germline values: CDR1 MGHDK, CDR2 SYGVNS. The CDR3 region has the DNA TGTGCCAGCCGTATGACCATGCGACAGTGTTCTGGGGCCAACGTCCTGACTTTC. This gives the protein CASRMTMRQCSGANVLTF.

This clonotype came up a few times. The V and J genes are TRBV25-1 and TRBJ1-6; perhaps TRBD1 as D (5 bases). Per germline, CDR1 MGHDK and CDR2 SYGVNS. Deletions cut 2 bases from V and 9 bases from J, with 17 bases between. This CDR3 spans 16 amino acids. This CDR3 reads CASSERARGFLSPLHF. CDR3 nucleotides: TGTGCCAGCAGTGAAAGGGCGCGGGGGTTTCTTTCACCCCTCCACTTT.

The chain links TRBV10-3 to TRBJ1-5; 8 positions agree with TRBD1. Germline CDR1 ENHRY, CDR2 SYGVKD. With V trimmed by 3 bases and J by 1 base, 5 bases remained unmatched. CDR3 length: 16 residues. CDR3 region: CAISDRTGPSNQPQHF. CDR3 DNA sequence: TGTGCCATCAGTGACCGGACAGGGCCAAGCAATCAGCCCCAGCATTTT.

The rearrangement uses TRBV7-2 and TRBJ1-2; 10 bases line up with TRBD1. Trimming cost V 6 bases and J 0 bases; bases outside gene matches: 7. Germline V gives CDR1 SGHTA, CDR2 FQGNSA. The CDR3 is 16 residues long. The CDR3 is CASSRRGTGANYGYTF. CDR3 bases: TGTGCCAGCAGTCGAAGGGGGACAGGGGCTAACTATGGCTACACCTTC.

V is TRBV6-2 or TRBV6-3 and J is TRBJ2-5, with D unclear. This CDR3 is built from 12 residues. Trimming took 6 bases from V and 11 from J, leaving 16 bases between them. The germline gives CDR1 MNHEY, CDR2 SVGEGT. CDR3 DNA sequence: TGTGCCAGCAGCCCCCGGGCGCATGAGCAGTACTTC. As protein: CASSPRAHEQYF.

J is TRBJ1-5 and V is TRBV30, with D perhaps matching TRBD1 (5 bases). CDR3 size: 15 residues. The germline CDR1 and CDR2 sequences are GTSNPN and SVGIG (reference sequence). Trimming took 2 bases from V and 4 from J, leaving 15 bases between them. CDR3 sequence (DNA): TGTGCCTGGAGTCTAGAGACGGGACCTAATCAGCCCCAGCATTTT. Its protein product is CAWSLETGPNQPQHF.

V usage is TRBV21-1 and J usage is TRBJ2-3; the listed D gene, TRBD2, was not tested against the DNA. TRBV21-1 is noted as a pseudogene. There are 15 residues in the CDR3. CDR3 sequence reads: CASSKGRGGTDTQYF. The CDR3 DNA reads TGTGCCAGCAGCAAGGGGAGGGGTGGCACAGATACGCAGTATTTT.

V gene TRBV7-2 combines with J gene TRBJ2-7; 7 bases are a match to TRBD2. Per the germline V gene, CDR1 is SGHTA and CDR2 is FQGNSA. V lost 7 bases and J lost 3; bases outside the gene matches: 15. The CDR3 loop spans 16 amino acids. DNA for the CDR3: TGTGCCAGCATGGGAGAGGGAGGGGCTTTGTTCTACGAGCAGTACTTC. This encodes CASMGEGGALFYEQYF.